The sequence of this TCR beta chain was determined in a study of T cells after posttransplantation cyclophosphamide. The study, taken as a whole, reports: TRB overlap between skin or GI tissue T cells and blood was limited. Recipient CMV seropositivity and CMV reactivation strongly tracked TRB clonality. Donor-recipient repertoire similarity was low at 1-2 months, rising over year one.

Produced via immunoSEQ multiplex PCR; TCRdb's table is partial and in-frame only. In the table there are about 19,000 clones, over 65% of which are singletons. This clone has a handful of counts. Its antigen is not identified. The receptor was derived from a young man in good health and a related stem cell transplant donor. Sequencing input: memory CD4+ T cells sorted from blood.

Here the CDR3 reads CASSWGQGNTIYF. The CDR3 region has the DNA TGTGCCAGCAGTTGGGGACAGGGGAACACCATATATTTT. The V gene is TRBV6-1, the J gene TRBJ1-3; TRBD1 agrees at 10 bases. CDR1 and CDR2 (germline): MNHNS, SASEGT. V lost 5 bases, J lost 7 bases, and 2 bases stayed unmatched. The CDR3 has 13 amino acids.